This T cell receptor beta chain was obtained from a study of PD-1 blockade in classical Hodgkin lymphoma. The CDR3 is 12 amino acids. The ends were cut back, 6 bases at V and 5 bases at J, with 11 bases in the middle. CDR1 SQVTM and CDR2 ANQGSEA come from the germline V gene. The time point: cycle 4 day 1 (C4D1), after less than seven weeks of nivolumab. Each patient experienced a relapse that followed autologous stem cell transplantation, and brentuximab vedotin exposure varied. PBMCs, once thawed, yielded CD8+ T cells isolated by magnetic negative selection. The protocol was immunoSEQ multiplex PCR, while the TCRdb copy is restricted to in-frame clones and leaves out a portion. Of roughly 11,000 clones in the sample, approximately 84% were seen once.

The rearrangement uses TRBV29-1 and TRBJ2-1; D gene uncertain. Here the sequenced sample was CD8+ T cells from blood, taken before the fourth cycle of nivolumab. This clonotype was obtained from a human donor with classical Hodgkin lymphoma. The donor label of this sample is uncertain. The chain's CDR3 is CSVLISDNEQFF. The CDR3 DNA reads TGCAGCGTCCTGATCTCAGACAATGAGCAGTTCTTC.